Shown below are 26 T cell receptor beta chains from a single sample sequenced in a study of early T cells in non-severe SARS-CoV-2 infection. TCRdb fed the 5' RACE reads into MiXCR, producing one record per CDR3 protein. Here the sample spans more than 90,000 distinct CDR3 sequences, about 11% being singletons. The sequenced sample was whole blood. The receptors were sampled from an adult who was a healthcare worker with PCR-confirmed SARS-CoV-2 infection or an uninfected control (not recorded which).

This chain links TRBV15 with TRBJ2-2; D might be TRBD2 (5 bases). The CDR3 has 16 amino acids. Per germline, CDR1 LNHNV and CDR2 YYDKDF (reference sequence). V lost 1 base and J 6 bases, leaving 15 bases between the germline ends. CDR3 nucleotide sequence: TGTGCCACCAGCAGAGTGCCGGGAATAGGACCCGGGGAGCTGTTTTTT. Residues: CATSRVPGIGPGELFF. The complete variable domain, with remaining parts taken from reference TRBV15 and TRBJ2-2, reads DAMVIQNPRYQVTQFGKPVTLSCSQTLNHNVMYWYQQKSSQAPKLLFHYYDKDFNNEADTPDNFQSRRPNTSFCFLDIRSPGLGDTAMYLCATSRVPGIGPGELFFGEGSRLTVL.

This clonotype was observed a handful of times. The J gene is TRBJ2-7, the V gene TRBV20-1; TRBD2 might be the D (6 bases). The CDR3 runs to 15 residues. The germline V and J ends were trimmed by 1 base and 0 bases, with 13 bases remaining between them. CDR1 is DFQATT and CDR2 is SNEGSKA in the germline V gene (reference sequence). The CDR3 region is CSARGRDSSSYEQYF. Here the CDR3 DNA reads TGCAGTGCTAGAGGTAGGGACTCGAGCTCCTACGAGCAGTACTTC.

This clonotype has just one count. V usage is TRBV21-1 and J usage is TRBJ2-4; the D segment call TRBD1 is taken from the table without a DNA check. TRBV21-1 is a pseudogene locus. CDR3 size: 19 residues. CDR3 region: CASSKAGDRVSGAKNIQYF. The CDR3, as DNA: TGTGCCAGCAGCAAAGCGGGGGACAGGGTGAGTGGAGCCAAAAACATTCAGTACTTC.

This clonotype was detected only a few times. The chain couples TRBV27 to TRBJ1-6, with D possibly matching TRBD1 (6 bases). The CDR3 has 16 residues. The germline V gene encodes CDR1 MNHEY and CDR2 SMNVEV (reference sequence). The ends were cut back, 5 bases at V and 2 bases at J, with 13 bases in the middle. CDR3 loop: CASSPLRGPYNSPLHF. The CDR3, as DNA: TGTGCCAGCAGTCCCCTCCGGGGGCCCTATAATTCACCCCTCCACTTT.

J is TRBJ2-1 and V is TRBV18; no firm D call. Germline CDR1 is KGHSH and CDR2 is LQKENI. The CDR3 loop spans 12 amino acids. Trimming took off 0 bases at V and 10 bases at J, with 7 bases between the two ends. The CDR3 nucleotides read TGTGCCAGCTCACCACCGATGGGGGAGCAGTTCTTC. Its translation is CASSPPMGEQFF.

This clonotype was recorded once. The V call is TRBV7-9, the J call TRBJ2-1; TRBD1 matches at 7 bases. Trimming at V came to 11 bases and at J to 6 bases, leaving 7 bases not matched to a gene. The CDR3 runs to 12 residues. Germline loops: CDR1 SEHNR, CDR2 FQNEAQ (reference sequence). The CDR3 coding sequence is TGTGCCTTGGGGGACAGCCTCAATGAGCAGTTCTTC. It codes for CALGDSLNEQFF.

This clonotype has at least ten counts. The gene calls are TRBV3-1 and TRBJ1-2; 7 positions match TRBD1. The CDR3 is 17 amino acids. J gave up 6 bases and V 0 bases, and 13 bases lay outside the gene matches. CDR1 and CDR2 (germline): LGHDT, YNNKEL (reference sequence). The CDR3 nucleotides read TGTGCCAGCAGCCAAGATCAGGAGACAGGGAATTCTGATGGCTACACCTTC. It encodes CASSQDQETGNSDGYTF.

The rearrangement links TRBV9 to TRBJ2-3; D may be TRBD1 (7 bases). Trimming cost V 2 bases and J 4 bases, with 11 bases left between them. Germline V gene sequence: CDR1 SGDLS, CDR2 YYNGEE. CDR3 length: 14 residues. DNA of the CDR3: TGTGCCAGCAGCGTCAGGGGGGCGTCAGATACGCAGTATTTT. The encoded protein is CASSVRGASDTQYF. The whole variable domain, remainder taken from reference TRBV9 and TRBJ2-3, is DSGVTQTPKHLITATGQRVTLRCSPRSGDLSVYWYQQSLDQGLQFLIQYYNGEERAKGNILERFSAQQFPDLHSELNLSSLELGDSALYFCASSVRGASDTQYFGPGTRLTVL.

This clonotype has a count of ten or more. The chain employs TRBV7-2 and TRBJ2-3; 13 nucleotides line up with TRBD2. Germline V gene data show CDR1 as SGHTA and CDR2 as FQGNSA. The CDR3 consists of 18 residues. V lost 2 bases to trimming and J lost 0 bases; unmatched junction nucleotides: 5. The CDR3 DNA reads as TGTGCCAGCAGCTTAATACTAGCGGGGGGGACTAGCACAGATACGCAGTATTTT. Its protein product is CASSLILAGGTSTDTQYF. The whole variable domain, filled in from reference TRBV7-2 and TRBJ2-3, reads GAGVSQSPSNKVTEKGKDVELRCDPISGHTALYWYRQSLGQGLEFLIYFQGNSAPDKSGLPSDRFSAERTGGSVSTLTIQRTQQEDSAVYLCASSLILAGGTSTDTQYFGPGTRLTVL.

This clonotype was seen many times. The rearrangement uses TRBV28 and TRBJ2-2; a weak D match, TRBD2 (6 bases). Trimming removed 2 bases at V and 15 bases at J, with 25 bases between. Germline CDR1 and CDR2: MDHEN and SYDVKM. CDR3 size: 16 residues. As DNA, the CDR3 is TGTGCCAGCAGTTTACCTCAGGCGGGGCCCTACTCTCAGGTGTTTTTT. This gives the protein CASSLPQAGPYSQVFF.

There are a few counts of this clonotype. CDR3 sequence (DNA): TGTGCCAGCAGTGTTCCCCCATATAGCAATCAGCCCCAGCATTTT. This translates into CASSVPPYSNQPQHF. The V and J genes are TRBV6-1 and TRBJ1-5, with D unclear. The CDR3 consists of 15 residues. The V gene's germline CDR1 is MNHNS and CDR2 SASEGT. Trimming removed 4 bases at V and 0 bases at J, with 10 bases between.

The chain combines TRBV5-1 with TRBJ2-1; 7 nucleotides align to TRBD2. V was pared by 4 bases and J by 6 bases, with 19 bases of the junction left unmatched. The CDR3 consists of 18 residues. The germline V gene encodes CDR1 SGHRS and CDR2 YFSETQ. CDR3 residues: CASSAPHGLAVTRNEQFF. The DNA of the CDR3 is TGCGCCAGCAGCGCCCCCCACGGGCTAGCGGTAACACGCAATGAGCAGTTCTTC.

This clonotype was counted a single time. The chain joins TRBV6-2 or TRBV6-3 to TRBJ2-1; 8 positions agree with TRBD1. The junction had 6 bases not matched to a gene; V was cut back by 2 bases and J by 12 bases. The germline V gene encodes CDR1 MNHEY and CDR2 SVGEGT. The CDR3 covers 13 residues. The CDR3 is CASSYPGGEGQFF. The CDR3 DNA follows: TGTGCCAGCAGTTACCCAGGGGGCGAGGGGCAGTTCTTC.

This clonotype was detected many times. CDR3 sequence: CASSYDRYNSPLHF. The CDR3 DNA reads as TGTGCCAGCAGTTACGACAGATATAATTCACCCCTCCACTTT. The V call is TRBV6-6, the J call TRBJ1-6, with D perhaps TRBD1 (5 bases). There are 14 residues in the CDR3. Trimming took off 2 bases at V and 4 bases at J, with 6 bases between the two ends. CDR1 and CDR2 (germline): MNHNY, SVGAGI (reference sequence).

This clonotype came up many times. The rearrangement joins TRBV2 to TRBJ2-3; D is uncertain. V lost 4 bases and J lost 1, with 15 bases in between. The CDR3 extends over 16 amino acids. CDR1 is SNHLY, CDR2 FYNNEI, per germline. The CDR3 region is CASSVWRHPGTDTQYF. CDR3 nucleotide sequence: TGTGCCAGCAGTGTATGGCGGCACCCTGGCACAGATACGCAGTATTTT.

In this sample, this clonotype turned up once. The J gene is TRBJ1-2, the V gene TRBV2; D call uncertain. Germline V gives CDR1 SNHLY, CDR2 FYNNEI. The CDR3 consists of 11 residues. The V gene lost 7 bases and the J gene lost 4 bases, with 7 bases spanning the gap. The CDR3 DNA follows: TGTGCCAGCAACCTAGGCTATGGCTACACCTTC. Amino acid sequence: CASNLGYGYTF.

This clonotype was counted a few times. The chain carries TRBV27 and TRBJ2-7; either TRBD1 or TRBD2 may fit D (5 bases each). CDR3 length: 15 amino acids. Germline V gene lookup returns CDR1 MNHEY and CDR2 SMNVEV (reference sequence). Trimming pared 5 bases from V and 4 bases from J, leaving 18 bases between. CDR3 residues: CASSHSGTGLYEQYF. DNA of the CDR3: TGTGCCAGCAGTCACTCCGGGACCGGTTTATACGAGCAGTACTTC.

This clonotype was seen more than once but under ten times. The chain has TRBV6-5 and TRBJ1-2; D gene ambiguous. Germline V gene sequence: CDR1 MNHEY, CDR2 SVGAGI. Trimming left V 2 bases short and J 6 bases short, with 10 bases between. The length of the CDR3 is 13 residues. The CDR3 reads CASSYADNNGYTF. CDR3 in DNA: TGTGCCAGCAGTTACGCGGATAATAATGGCTACACCTTC.

Ten or more counts support this clonotype. The chain employs TRBV3-1 and TRBJ2-7, with a possible D match to TRBD1 (5 bases). CDR3 length: 13 residues. Trimming removed 5 bases at V and 5 bases at J, with 13 bases between. The germline gives CDR1 LGHDT, CDR2 YNNKEL (reference sequence). The chain's CDR3 is CASSTRTINEQYF. The CDR3 region has the DNA TGTGCCAGCAGCACACGGACAATTAACGAGCAGTACTTC.

J is TRBJ2-5 and V is TRBV23-1; D may match TRBD1 or TRBD2 (5 bases each). TRBV23-1 is designated an ORF whose function remains uncertain. Trimming removed 2 bases at V and 8 bases at J, with 15 bases between. The CDR3 spans 14 residues. CDR3 residues: CASSQGDPRITQYF. The CDR3 bases are TGCGCCAGCAGTCAAGGGGACCCCCGAATCACCCAGTACTTC.

This clonotype was counted only a few times. V and J are TRBV5-1 and TRBJ2-2; the D gene is possibly TRBD1 (6 bases). This CDR3 is 15 amino acids long. V was trimmed by 4 bases and J by 4 bases, leaving 14 bases between them. The germline V gene has CDR1 SGHRS and CDR2 YFSETQ. The CDR3: CASSPSGQPTGELFF. The CDR3 bases are TGCGCCAGCAGCCCATCCGGACAGCCCACCGGGGAGCTGTTTTTT.

Many counts were recorded for this clonotype. This chain uses TRBV29-1 with TRBJ1-5; D is ambiguous. CDR3 size: 13 residues. CDR1 is SQVTM, CDR2 ANQGSEA, per germline. The ends were cut back, 7 bases at V and 0 bases at J, with 10 bases in the middle. The CDR3 loop reads CSAAERSNQPQHF. The DNA for the CDR3 is TGCAGCGCTGCCGAGCGTAGCAATCAGCCCCAGCATTTT.

This clonotype came up many times. The CDR3 spells CASSLSVSWSIEQFF. For the CDR3, the DNA is TGTGCCAGCAGCTTGAGCGTTTCCTGGTCAATTGAGCAGTTCTTC. V gene TRBV11-2 combines with J gene TRBJ2-1; D is ambiguous. With 3 bases removed from V and 9 bases from J, the gap between germline ends came to 18 bases. The germline V gene has CDR1 SGHAT and CDR2 FQNNGV. CDR3 size: 15 residues. The whole variable domain, filled in from reference TRBV11-2 and TRBJ2-1, reads EAGVAQSPRYKIIEKRQSVAFWCNPISGHATLYWYQQILGQGPKLLIQFQNNGVVDDSQLPKDRFSAERLKGVDSTLKIQPAKLEDSAVYLCASSLSVSWSIEQFFGPGTRLTVL.

The chain combines TRBV21-1 with TRBJ2-1; the table calls TRBD2, which could not be checked here. TRBV21-1 is annotated as a pseudogene. The CDR3 sequence is 13 residues long. Here the CDR3 DNA reads TGTGCCAGCAGCAAGGGGAGGGGGGATGAGCAGTTCTTC. It translates to CASSKGRGDEQFF.

The chain links TRBV2 to TRBJ1-2; D gene unclear. The CDR3 is 14 amino acids. CDR1 is SNHLY, CDR2 FYNNEI, per germline. Trimming took 4 bases from V and 4 from J, leaving 13 bases between them. The CDR3 reads CASSAGESSYGYTF. The CDR3 DNA is TGTGCCAGCAGTGCCGGGGAGAGTAGCTATGGCTACACCTTC. Together with reference TRBV2 and TRBJ1-2, the CDR3 gives the full variable domain: EPEVTQTPSHQVTQMGQEVILRCVPISNHLYFYWYRQILGQKVEFLVSFYNNEISEKSEIFDDQFSVERPDGSNFTLKIRSTKLEDSAMYFCASSAGESSYGYTFGSGTRLTVV.

This clonotype came up a few times. The J gene is TRBJ1-2, the V gene TRBV20-1; 8 bases are a match to TRBD1. V lost 6 bases to trimming and J lost 0 bases; unmatched junction nucleotides: 6. This CDR3 has 14 amino acids. Germline V gene lookup returns CDR1 DFQATT and CDR2 SNEGSKA (reference sequence). The CDR3 sequence: CSALRTGSNYGYTF. The DNA for the CDR3 is TGCAGTGCCCTAAGGACAGGGTCTAACTATGGCTACACCTTC.